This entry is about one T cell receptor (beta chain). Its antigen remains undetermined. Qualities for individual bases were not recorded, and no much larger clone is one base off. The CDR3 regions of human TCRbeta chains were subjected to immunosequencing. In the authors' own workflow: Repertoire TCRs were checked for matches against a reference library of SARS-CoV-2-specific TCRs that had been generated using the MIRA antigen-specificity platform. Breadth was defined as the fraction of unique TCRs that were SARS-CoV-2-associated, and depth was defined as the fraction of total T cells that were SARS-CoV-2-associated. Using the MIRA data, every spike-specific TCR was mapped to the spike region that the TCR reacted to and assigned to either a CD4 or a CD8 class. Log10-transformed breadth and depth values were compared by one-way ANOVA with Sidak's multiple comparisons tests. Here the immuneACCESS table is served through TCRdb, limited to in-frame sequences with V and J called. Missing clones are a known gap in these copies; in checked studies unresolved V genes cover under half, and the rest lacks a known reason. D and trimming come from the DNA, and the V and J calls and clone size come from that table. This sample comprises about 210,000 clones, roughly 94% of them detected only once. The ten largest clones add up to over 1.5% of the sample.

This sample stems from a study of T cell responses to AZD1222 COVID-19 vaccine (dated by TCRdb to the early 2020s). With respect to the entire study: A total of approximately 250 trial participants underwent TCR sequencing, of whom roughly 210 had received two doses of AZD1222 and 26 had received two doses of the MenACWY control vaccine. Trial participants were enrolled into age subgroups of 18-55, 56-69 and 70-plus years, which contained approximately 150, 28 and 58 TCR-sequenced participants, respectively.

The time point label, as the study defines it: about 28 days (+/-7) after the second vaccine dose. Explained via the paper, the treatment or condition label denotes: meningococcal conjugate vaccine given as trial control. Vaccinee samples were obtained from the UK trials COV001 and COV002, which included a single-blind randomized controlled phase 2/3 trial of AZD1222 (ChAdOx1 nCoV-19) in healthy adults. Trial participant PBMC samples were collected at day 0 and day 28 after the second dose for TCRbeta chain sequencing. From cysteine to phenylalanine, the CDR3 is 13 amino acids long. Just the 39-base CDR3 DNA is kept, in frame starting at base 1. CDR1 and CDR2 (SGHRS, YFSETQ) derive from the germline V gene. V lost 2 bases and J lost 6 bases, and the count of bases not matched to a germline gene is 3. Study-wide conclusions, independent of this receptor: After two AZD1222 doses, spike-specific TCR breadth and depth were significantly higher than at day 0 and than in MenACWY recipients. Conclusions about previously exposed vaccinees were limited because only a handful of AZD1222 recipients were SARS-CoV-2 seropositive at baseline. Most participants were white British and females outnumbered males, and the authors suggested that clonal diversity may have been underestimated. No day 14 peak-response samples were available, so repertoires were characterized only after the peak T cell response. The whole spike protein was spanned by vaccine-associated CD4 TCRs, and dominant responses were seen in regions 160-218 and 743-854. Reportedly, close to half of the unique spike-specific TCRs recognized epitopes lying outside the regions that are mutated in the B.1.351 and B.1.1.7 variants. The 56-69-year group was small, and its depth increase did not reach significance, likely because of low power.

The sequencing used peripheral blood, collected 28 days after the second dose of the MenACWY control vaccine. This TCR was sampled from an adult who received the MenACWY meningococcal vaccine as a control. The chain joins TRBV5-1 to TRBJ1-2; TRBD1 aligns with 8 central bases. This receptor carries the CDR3 CASSLGQGDGYTF. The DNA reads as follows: TGCGCCAGCAGCTTAGGACAGGGAGATGGCTACACCTTC.